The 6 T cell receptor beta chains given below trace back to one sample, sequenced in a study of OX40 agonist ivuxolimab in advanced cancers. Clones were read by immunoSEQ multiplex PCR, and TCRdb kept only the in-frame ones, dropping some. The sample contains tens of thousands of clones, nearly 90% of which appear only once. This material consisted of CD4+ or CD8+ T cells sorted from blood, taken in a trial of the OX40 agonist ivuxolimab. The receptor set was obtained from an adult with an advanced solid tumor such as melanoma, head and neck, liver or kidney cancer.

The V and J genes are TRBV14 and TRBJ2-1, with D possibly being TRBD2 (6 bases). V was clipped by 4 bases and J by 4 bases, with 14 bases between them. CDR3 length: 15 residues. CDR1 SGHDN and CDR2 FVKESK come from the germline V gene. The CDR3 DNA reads TGTGCCAGCAGCCTGCGACTAGGGCTATACAATGAGCAGTTCTTC. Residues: CASSLRLGLYNEQFF.

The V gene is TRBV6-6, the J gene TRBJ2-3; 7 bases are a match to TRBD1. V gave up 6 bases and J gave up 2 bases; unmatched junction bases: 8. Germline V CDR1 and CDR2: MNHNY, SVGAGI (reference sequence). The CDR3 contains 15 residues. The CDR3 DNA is TGTGCCAGCAGCTCACTTGGGACAGACACAGATACGCAGTATTTT. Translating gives CASSSLGTDTDTQYF.

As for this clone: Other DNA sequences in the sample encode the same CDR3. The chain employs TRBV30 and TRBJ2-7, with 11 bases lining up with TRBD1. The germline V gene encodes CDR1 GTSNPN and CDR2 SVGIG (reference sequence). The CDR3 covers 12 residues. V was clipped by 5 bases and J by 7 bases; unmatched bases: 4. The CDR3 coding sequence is TGTGCCTGGGGACAGGGGGCTCGGGAGCAGTACTTC. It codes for CAWGQGAREQYF.

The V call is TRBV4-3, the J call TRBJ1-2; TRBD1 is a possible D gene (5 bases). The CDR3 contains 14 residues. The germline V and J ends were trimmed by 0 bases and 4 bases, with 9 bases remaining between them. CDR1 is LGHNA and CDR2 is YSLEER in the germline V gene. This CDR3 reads CASSQEGGIYGYTF. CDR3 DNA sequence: TGCGCCAGCAGCCAAGAGGGGGGAATCTATGGCTACACCTTC.

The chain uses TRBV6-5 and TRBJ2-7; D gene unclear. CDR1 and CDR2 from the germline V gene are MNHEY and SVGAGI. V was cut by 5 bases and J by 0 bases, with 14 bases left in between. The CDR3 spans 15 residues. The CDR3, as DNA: TGTGCCAGCAGTCCCCGGACCGAGAGCTCCTACGAGCAGTACTTC. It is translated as CASSPRTESSYEQYF.

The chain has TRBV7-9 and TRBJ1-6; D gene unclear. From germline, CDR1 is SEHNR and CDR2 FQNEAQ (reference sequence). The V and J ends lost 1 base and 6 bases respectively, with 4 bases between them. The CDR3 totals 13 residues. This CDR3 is CASSLESNSPLHF. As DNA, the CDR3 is TGTGCCAGCAGCTTAGAATCTAATTCACCCCTCCACTTT.